This T cell receptor (beta chain) was found in a study of human T cells and chemical hapten exposure. The wider study: Donors were sensitized with 2% DPC on the upper inner arm. The patch tests put 0.01% DPC on the skin of the upper back and were read 6 days later. Small discrepancies in pooled library volume mainly accounted for the varying TCR yields per sample. Overall study results and limits: DPC sensitization produced no change in TCRs with frequency above 1 in 1000.

TCRdb processed the RACE reads anew with MiXCR; each CDR3 protein has one entry. The sample holds approximately 400,000 distinct CDR3 sequences, 4% to 5.5% seen once. This CDR3 comprises 16 residues. Germline V gives CDR1 DFQATT, CDR2 SNEGSKA (reference sequence). J was trimmed by 7 bases and V by 3 bases; bases with no gene match: 11. This clonotype was counted many times. Its antigen is unknown. This sample's time point: patch test 1, 2 weeks after DPC sensitization. Treatment in this sample: therapeutic diphenylcyclopropenone sensitization with weekly scalp DPC. The receptor's source is a woman between 45 and 60 years old with alopecia areata. Some clones in this sample may be carry-over from other donors' samples. This chain uses TRBV20-1 with TRBJ2-2; 10 bases line up with TRBD1. Material: whole blood, obtained in connection with sensitization to the hapten diphenylcyclopropenone (DPC). The DNA for the CDR3 is TGCAGTGCTAGTTTAGCGGGACAGGGGTTCGGCGGGGAGCTGTTTTTT. It is translated as CSASLAGQGFGGELFF.